This TCR beta chain was identified during a study of T cell responses to AZD1222 COVID-19 vaccine. The protocol was immunoSEQ multiplex PCR, while the TCRdb copy is restricted to in-frame clones and leaves out a portion. The sample includes 85,000 to 90,000 clones, around 90% of them seen just once. Sequencing used peripheral blood, obtained on day 0 of AZD1222 vaccination. The TCR sequence derives from an adult in good health.

CDR3 bases: TGTGCCAGTAGTATAGGGTGGGAGCCCAACGTCCTGACTTTC. Protein sequence: CASSIGWEPNVLTF. The chain has TRBV19 and TRBJ2-6, with a tentative D call TRBD2 (5 bases). There are 14 residues in the CDR3. The V gene's germline CDR1 is LNHDA and CDR2 SQIVND (reference sequence). V was pared by 1 base and J by 8 bases, with 9 bases between.